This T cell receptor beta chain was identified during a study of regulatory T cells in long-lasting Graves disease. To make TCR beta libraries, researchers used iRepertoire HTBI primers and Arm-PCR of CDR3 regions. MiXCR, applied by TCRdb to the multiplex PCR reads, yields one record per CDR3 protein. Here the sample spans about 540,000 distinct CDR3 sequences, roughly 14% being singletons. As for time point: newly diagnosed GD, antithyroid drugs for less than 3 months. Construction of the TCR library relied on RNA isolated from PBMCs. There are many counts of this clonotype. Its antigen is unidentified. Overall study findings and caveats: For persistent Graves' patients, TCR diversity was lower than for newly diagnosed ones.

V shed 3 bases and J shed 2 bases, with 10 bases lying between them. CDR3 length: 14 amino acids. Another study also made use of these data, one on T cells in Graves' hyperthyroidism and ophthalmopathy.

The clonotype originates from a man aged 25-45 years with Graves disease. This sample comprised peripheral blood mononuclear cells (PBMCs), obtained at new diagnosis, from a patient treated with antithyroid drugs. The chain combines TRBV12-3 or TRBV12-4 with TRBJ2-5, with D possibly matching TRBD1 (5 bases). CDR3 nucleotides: TGTGCCAGCAGTTTCTCTAGGGGACAAGAGACCCAGTACTTC. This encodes CASSFSRGQETQYF.